These 16 T cell receptor beta chains came from one sample sequenced in a study of T cell repertoires in cytomegalovirus infection (dated 2019 in TCRdb). Sequencing was carried out with an Illumina HiSeq 1500. TCRdb trimmed public reads at Q25 via fastp, called clones via MiXCR and kept in-frame beta chains. Rows merge per CDR3 protein into single entries with the most common DNA and genes. The sample yields 640,000 or so distinct CDR3 sequences; about 33% were counted once. Approximately 18% of the sample is held by the ten biggest clonotypes. The treatment or condition tag for this specimen amounts to: in vitro stimulation with specific CMV peptide epitopes to enrich CMV-specific T cells. Their antigen targets remain unknown. The sequenced sample was cultured PBMCs, obtained from culture after CMV antigen stimulation. Source of these receptors: a human donor in good health (CMV status not recorded). Some clones in this sample may be carry-over from other donors' samples.

This clonotype was recorded a few times. The V and J genes are TRBV4-3 and TRBJ1-1, with D maybe TRBD1 (5 bases). The V end was cut by 4 bases, the J end by 4 bases, with 19 bases between. Germline V lookup: CDR1 LGHNA, CDR2 YSLEER. This CDR3 has 16 residues. CDR3 loop: CASSRDKGFASTEAFF. The CDR3 DNA sequence: TGCGCCAGCAGCCGGGATAAGGGGTTTGCGAGCACTGAAGCTTTCTTT.

The chain employs TRBV29-1 and TRBJ2-5, with a tentative D call TRBD1 (6 bases). CDR1 SQVTM and CDR2 ANQGSEA come from the germline V gene. With 0 bases removed from V and 5 bases from J, the gap between germline ends came to 13 bases. This CDR3 contains 14 residues. CDR3 sequence (DNA): TGCAGCGTTGAAGAGGGGGCGGTGACGGAGACCCAGTACTTC. Residues: CSVEEGAVTETQYF.

In nucleotides, the CDR3 is TGTGCCAGCAGTCCCCTAGGGAGACCTGGAAACACCATATATTTT. Its protein product is CASSPLGRPGNTIYF. This sequence joins TRBV12-3 or TRBV12-4 and TRBJ1-3; D unclear. The germline V and J ends were trimmed by 5 bases and 2 bases, with 13 bases remaining between them. The CDR3 length is 15 residues.

The chain couples TRBV20-1 to TRBJ2-3; 9 nucleotides agree with TRBD2. Per germline, CDR1 DFQATT and CDR2 SNEGSKA (reference sequence). Trimming at V came to 5 bases and at J to 6 bases, leaving 15 bases not matched to a gene. This CDR3 spans 16 amino acids. The CDR3 coding sequence is TGCAGTGCTGTCGACCCCGCGGGACTAGCAAGCGATACGCAGTATTTT. It yields the protein CSAVDPAGLASDTQYF.

The rearrangement joins TRBV7-2 to TRBJ2-1; 9 bases fit TRBD2. The CDR3 extends over 14 amino acids. After removal of 5 bases from V and 12 bases from J, the junction contained 11 bases not matched to a gene. Germline loops: CDR1 SGHTA, CDR2 FQGNSA. The CDR3 sequence: CASSPGRGAGGQFF. CDR3 bases: TGTGCCAGCAGCCCCGGTAGGGGAGCGGGAGGGCAGTTCTTC.

This sequence joins TRBV29-1 and TRBJ2-5; 7 positions match TRBD2. Trimming cost V 7 bases and J 1 base; bases outside gene matches: 9. The CDR3 is made up of 14 amino acids. The germline gives CDR1 SQVTM, CDR2 ANQGSEA. CDR3 loop: CSGREGSSQETQYF. In nucleotides, the CDR3 is TGCAGCGGCAGGGAGGGCAGCTCCCAAGAGACCCAGTACTTC.

The chain links TRBV5-6 to TRBJ1-2, with D tentatively TRBD1 (5 bases). The germline V gene has CDR1 SGHDT and CDR2 YYEEEE. The CDR3 is made up of 13 amino acids. Trimming cost V 2 bases and J 8 bases, with 13 bases left between them. The CDR3 is CASSFGQGGGYTF. Written as DNA, the CDR3 is TGTGCCAGCAGCTTTGGGCAGGGTGGCGGCTACACCTTC.

The genes are TRBV28 and TRBJ2-7, with D possibly TRBD2 on 6 matching bases. The CDR3 is made up of 13 amino acids. Trimming pared 9 bases from V and 0 bases from J, leaving 12 bases between. Germline V lookup: CDR1 MDHEN, CDR2 SYDVKM. The CDR3 nucleotides read TGTGCCAGTGATCGGGGAGGCTCCTACGAGCAGTACTTC. This gives the protein CASDRGGSYEQYF.

J is TRBJ1-2 and V is TRBV6-5; D is unresolved. Trimming cost V 7 bases and J 3 bases, with 9 bases left between them. The CDR3 is 12 amino acids. Germline V gene data show CDR1 as MNHEY and CDR2 as SVGAGI. The CDR3 DNA reads TGTGCCAGCACCCGACGGGACTATGGCTACACCTTC. Amino acid sequence: CASTRRDYGYTF.

The CDR3 nucleotides are TGCGCCAGCAGCCAACAAGCTCTTTCGGGAGGGAGCACAGATACGCAGTATTTT. This encodes CASSQQALSGGSTDTQYF. J is TRBJ2-3 and V is TRBV4-1; the match to TRBD2 covers 8 bases. The CDR3 is 18 amino acids. With V trimmed by 2 bases and J by 0 bases, 10 bases remained unmatched. The V gene's germline CDR1 is MGHRA and CDR2 YSYEKL.

This clonotype was recorded a few times. The chain couples TRBV18 to TRBJ1-6; D remains ambiguous. Trimming removed 3 bases from V and 9 bases from J, with 18 bases in between. CDR3 length equals 16 residues. CDR1 and CDR2 from the germline V gene are KGHSH and LQKENI. The CDR3 is CASSPGAGDSGSPLHF. CDR3 in DNA: TGTGCCAGCTCACCGGGAGCAGGCGACTCCGGTTCACCCCTCCACTTT.

The CDR3 bases are TGTGCCAGCAGCTTAGTAGCCTGGGGAACGGATCAGCCCCAGCATTTT. This codes for CASSLVAWGTDQPQHF. V is TRBV7-8 and J is TRBJ1-5; D is unresolved. This CDR3 has 16 residues. The V end was cut by 1 base, the J end by 5 bases, with 15 bases between. Looked up from germline, CDR1 is SGHVS and CDR2 is FQNEAQ.

On this clonotype itself: An end of the junction does not agree with germline; a read error may underlie this. The genes are TRBV20-1 and TRBJ2-1; TRBD2 might be the D (5 bases). CDR1 is DFQATT, CDR2 SNEGSKA, per germline (reference sequence). This CDR3 is 13 amino acids long. The DNA for the CDR3 is TGCAGTGCCAGAGGGTTTAGGAGGAATGAGCAGTTCTTC. Its protein is CSARGFRRNEQFF.

DNA for the CDR3: TGTGCCAGCAGTGCTAGCATCACCGGGGAGCTGTTTTTT. Residues: CASSASITGELFF. The chain uses TRBV6-4 and TRBJ2-2, with D perhaps TRBD2 (5 bases). Germline CDR1 is MRHNA and CDR2 is SNTAGT. The CDR3 extends over 13 amino acids. Trimming pared 4 bases from V and 4 bases from J, leaving 7 bases between.

This clonotype was seen a few times. V and J are TRBV6-5 and TRBJ2-3, with D tentatively TRBD2 (6 bases). Germline assignment: CDR1 MNHEY and CDR2 SVGAGI. The CDR3 has 13 residues. Trimming shortened V by 6 bases and J by 2 bases, and 9 bases separated the two germline ends. CDR3 sequence: CASSRTITDTQYF. Here the CDR3 DNA reads TGTGCCAGCAGCAGGACTATCACAGATACGCAGTATTTT.

V gene TRBV3-1 combines with J gene TRBJ1-2; the match to TRBD1 covers 8 bases. The trim removed 2 bases at V and 3 bases at J, leaving 2 bases unmatched. Per germline, CDR1 LGHDT and CDR2 YNNKEL (reference sequence). This CDR3 comprises 14 residues. CDR3 DNA sequence: TGTGCCAGCAGCCAAAGGACAGGGCACTATGGCTACACCTTC. Protein product: CASSQRTGHYGYTF.